This is a list of T cell receptor beta chains from one sample in a study of blood T cell repertoires in COVID-19. Produced via immunoSEQ multiplex PCR; TCRdb's table is partial and in-frame only. The sample contains roughly 120,000 clones, 60% to 80% of which appear only once. Sequencing was performed on peripheral blood. Receptor source: an elderly man with COVID-19, enrolled during active disease. Each CDR3 is given with its conserved first and last residue. The order of the fields is D gene, V gene, CDR3 protein. D genes are given only for firm matches.

. | TRBV28 | CASSLDPSRAGGYTF
TRBD2 | TRBV6-6 | CASSYSTTSVNNEQFF
TRBD1 | TRBV5-1 | CASSQGQGARREKLFF
TRBD2 | TRBV28 | CASSLWLAGAPTSTDTQYF
. | TRBV10-2 | CASSDGQWGEKLFF
. | TRBV9 | CASSVGDGRNTGELFF
. | TRBV21-1 | CASSPPGGNYGYTF
TRBD1 | TRBV6-5 | CASSYSNRGTDTQYF
. | TRBV25-1 | CASSHRSGEQFF
. | TRBV28 | CASSVDRGTLNYGYTF
TRBD2 | TRBV5-5 | CASTREREIYEQYF
. | TRBV9 | CASSGKEDEQFF
TRBD2 | TRBV20-1 | CSASDIETSGYEQYF
. | TRBV28 | CASSFQGGAYYGYTF
. | TRBV6-1 | CASSESGGYNSPLHF
TRBD1 | TRBV5-4 | CASSQGPGTAEETQYF
TRBD2 | TRBV5-6 | CASSSLAGGGDTQYF
TRBD1 | TRBV6-5 | CASSYTGVSGANVLTF
. | TRBV19 | CASRSPGAGELFF
. | TRBV2 | CASSEQVSNQPQHF
. | TRBV28 | CASSTGNYGYTF
. | TRBV4-2 | CASRGLEEGQPQHF
TRBD1 | TRBV24-1 | CATSTGGNTGELFF
TRBD2 | TRBV18 | CASSPVPGLGLETQYF
TRBD1 | TRBV18 | CASRQGAPPQETQYF
TRBD2 | TRBV6-6 | CASTNQIAGVGEQFF
. | TRBV27 | CASSFRLRTEAFF
TRBD2 | TRBV28 | CASSLGLAGFYNEQFF
. | TRBV2 | CASRIGGSNTGELFF
. | TRBV12-3/TRBV12-4 | CASSLWQNTEAFF
. | TRBV14 | CASSQGGPYGYTF
. | TRBV10-2 | CASCEQGPTEAFF
. | TRBV2 | CASSEAPAYEQYF
TRBD2 | TRBV19 | CASSIGLAGYEQYF
. | TRBV6-1 | CASSEAYGRVYGYTF
TRBD1 | TRBV6-1 | CASAGTGGNYGYTF
. | TRBV19 | CASIQRGSEFGTEAFF
. | TRBV5-1 | CASSLALGGGSTEAFF
TRBD1 | TRBV5-1 | CASSLVVGQGSGEQYF
. | TRBV6-5 | CASSNQGFGYTF
. | TRBV3-1/TRBV3-2 | CASRPPSGYANEQFF
. | TRBV5-8 | CASSRWQGATGANVLTF
TRBD2 | TRBV2 | CASRTTGTSGRAGELFF
TRBD2 | TRBV28 | CASSPGTSGSHEQYF
. | TRBV5-1 | CASSTYEGRNEQFF
. | TRBV7-2 | CASSRVATVNTGELFF
TRBD1 | TRBV24-1 | CATSDRTGSSYEQYF
. | TRBV28 | CASSSSVPYGGGYTF
TRBD2 | TRBV11-2 | CASSLRGLVVPYEQYF
TRBD2 | TRBV4-3 | CASSQTSDPPDTQYF
. | TRBV7-8 | CASSLAREREAFF
. | TRBV18 | CASSSGTRGEQFF
. | TRBV30 | CAWSVSETQYF
. | TRBV2 | CASSEVVVRVGEDQPQHF
TRBD1 | TRBV28 | CASSEPGQGYEQYF
TRBD1 | TRBV11-2 | CASSLHRTGNGYEQYF
TRBD1 | TRBV5-1 | CASSLSAGGLYEQYF